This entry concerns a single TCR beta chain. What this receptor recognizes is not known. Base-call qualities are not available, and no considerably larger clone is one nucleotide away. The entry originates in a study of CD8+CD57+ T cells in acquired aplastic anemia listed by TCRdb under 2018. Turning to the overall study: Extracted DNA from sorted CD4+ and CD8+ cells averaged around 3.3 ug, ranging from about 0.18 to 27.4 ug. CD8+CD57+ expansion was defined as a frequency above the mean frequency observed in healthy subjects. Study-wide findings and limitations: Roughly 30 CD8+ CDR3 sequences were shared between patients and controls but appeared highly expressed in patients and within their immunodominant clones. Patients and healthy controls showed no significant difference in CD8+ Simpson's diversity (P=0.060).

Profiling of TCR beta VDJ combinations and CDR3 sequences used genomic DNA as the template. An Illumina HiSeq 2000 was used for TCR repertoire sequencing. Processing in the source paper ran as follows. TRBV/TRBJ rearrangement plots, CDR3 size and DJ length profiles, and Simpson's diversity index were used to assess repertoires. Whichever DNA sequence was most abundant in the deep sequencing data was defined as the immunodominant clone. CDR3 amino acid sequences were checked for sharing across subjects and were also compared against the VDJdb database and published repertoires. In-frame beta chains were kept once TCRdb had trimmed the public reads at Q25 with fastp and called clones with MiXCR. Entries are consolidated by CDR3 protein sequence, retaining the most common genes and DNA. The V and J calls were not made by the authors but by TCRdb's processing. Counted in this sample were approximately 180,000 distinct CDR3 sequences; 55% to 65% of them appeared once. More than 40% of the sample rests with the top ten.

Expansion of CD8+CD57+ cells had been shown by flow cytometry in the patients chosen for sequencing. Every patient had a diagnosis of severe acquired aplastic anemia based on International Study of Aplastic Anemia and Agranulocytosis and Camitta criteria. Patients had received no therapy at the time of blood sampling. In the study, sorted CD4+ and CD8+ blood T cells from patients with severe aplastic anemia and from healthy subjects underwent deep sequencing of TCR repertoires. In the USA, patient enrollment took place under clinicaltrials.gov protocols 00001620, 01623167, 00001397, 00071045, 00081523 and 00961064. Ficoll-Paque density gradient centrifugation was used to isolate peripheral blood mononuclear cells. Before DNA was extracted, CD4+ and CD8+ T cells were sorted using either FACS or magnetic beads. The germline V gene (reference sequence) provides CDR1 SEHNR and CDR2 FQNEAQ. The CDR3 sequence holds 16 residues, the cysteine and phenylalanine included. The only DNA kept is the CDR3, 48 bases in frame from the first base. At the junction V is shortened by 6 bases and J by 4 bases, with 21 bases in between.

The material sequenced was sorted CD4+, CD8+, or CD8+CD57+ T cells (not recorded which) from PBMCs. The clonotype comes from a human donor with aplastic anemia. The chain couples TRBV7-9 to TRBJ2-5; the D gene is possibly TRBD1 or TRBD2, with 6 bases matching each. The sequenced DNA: TGTGCCAGCAGACCCCCTTTGCGAGGGGGGATAGAGACCCAGTACTTC. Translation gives CASRPPLRGGIETQYF. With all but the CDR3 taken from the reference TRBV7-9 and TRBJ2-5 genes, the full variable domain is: DTGVSQNPRHKITKRGQNVTFRCDPISEHNRLYWYRQTLGQGPEFLTYFQNEAQLEKSRLLSDRFSAERPKGSFSTLEIQRTEQGDSAMYLCASRPPLRGGIETQYFGPGTRLLVL.